This record concerns one T cell receptor beta chain sequence. Which antigen it targets is not known. No quality values exist for individual bases; no much larger clone is one base distant. The source of the sample is a study of shared clonotypes between healthy human individuals (dated by TCRdb to 2018 to 2020). About the study as a whole: A couple of women and three men aged 18 to 49 years were included in the cohort. For each donor, CD4 naive and CD4 memory were each run on three plates, CD8 naive on two plates, and CD8 memory on one plate. To estimate repertoire size and how much clonotype sharing occurs between individuals, the study deeply sequenced the blood TCR repertoires of a handful of healthy adults. Different laboratories and diverse techniques were used to prepare libraries and sequence TCR repertoires, to increase sequencing depth and limit assay-specific biases. Between about 0.94 and 8.9 billion PBMCs per donor were obtained by leukapheresis. Study-wide findings and limitations: Clonotypes shared by all four sorted-subset donors showed higher generation probabilities than non-shared clonotypes. Incomplete sequencing was indicated by rarefaction of sorted-subset datasets, despite the large sequencing depth. Pairwise subsampling indicated that sequencing depth was expected to affect the degree of clonotype sharing among donors. Approximately 5% of naive CD4, 3% to 4% of naive CD8, about 2.4% of memory CD4, and 0.4% of memory CD8 clonotypes were shared across a handful of donors. Larger estimated clonotype richness was generally found for naive subsets than for memory subsets. The genetic and exposure-history diversity represented was limited by the small number of donors. Sampling was restricted to blood, and TCR repertoires in tissue are likely to differ from TCR repertoires in blood.

CD8 naive samples were obtained by positive selection for CCR7 among CD45RO-negative cells, yielding a CD45RA+CCR7+ population from which TemRA cells were excluded. The donors were healthy, HIV-negative adults who had no recently reported acute infections or vaccinations. All donors were Caucasian adults living in Nashville, Tennessee, USA. After blood collection by leukapheresis, PBMCs were isolated using Ficoll-Histopaque density gradient centrifugation and then cryopreserved in the vapor phase of liquid nitrogen. Analytical flow cytometry was used to check the purity and quantity of each magnetically sorted T cell population. Genomic DNA was isolated from every sorted fraction and measured by UV absorbance on a Nanodrop 2000c. The CDR1 and CDR2 encoded by the germline V gene (reference sequence) are SEHNR and FQNEAQ. Measured from the cysteine to the phenylalanine, the CDR3 is 14 residues long. Only the CDR3 DNA stays, 42 bases, in frame from base 1. Trimming takes 7 bases from V and 5 bases from J, and the germline ends sit 14 bases apart.

Using the deep immunoSEQ assay, TCR CDR3 regions were amplified from genomic DNA by multiplex PCR. For each cell subset, the extracted genomic DNA was distributed evenly across all wells of several immunoSEQ 96-well plates, and each plate served as one replicate. For sorted subsets, each replicate PCR was loaded with approximately 0.2 ug genomic DNA, equivalent to some 31,000 T cell genomes. Purified libraries were quantified with a Qubit 3.0 fluorometer, sized on a Bioanalyzer 2100, and re-quantified with the KAPA Library Quantification kit. Every immunoSEQ 96-well plate was sequenced on a separate single-read 150-cycle Illumina NextSeq 550 flow cell. From the authors' description of their analysis: Because the immunoSEQ output included only junctional sequences and no quality scores, the filtering could not be the same as the filtering used for full-length reads. To assign V/J genes and CDR3, sequences were annotated using PyIR, a Python wrapper for IgBLAST v1.9, with IMGT germline references. Reads with weak V/J assignments (E-value above 1e-6), missing CDR3, stop codons, out-of-frame junctions, or ambiguous translated residues were removed. V3J clonotypes were defined as sequences sharing the same inferred V gene, J gene, and CDR3 amino acid sequence. The percentage overlap between two repertoires was calculated by dividing the number of shared unique clonotypes by the size of the smaller repertoire. Three approaches were used to assess repertoire richness: RTK rarefaction, the Chao1 estimator, and Recon v2.1 estimates of unobserved clonotypes. Generation probabilities were computed with OLGA for all TCRbeta clonotypes obtained by the gDNA method from a few donors. The table was pulled from immuneACCESS by TCRdb, which kept in-frame rearrangements only. Such tables lose some clones; where checked, under half of the loss comes from unresolved V genes, and the rest has no known cause. V and J calls and clone size come straight from that table; D and trimming were deduced from the DNA. This sample has roughly 2,000,000 clones in its table, and 90% to 95% of those were observed once. The ten largest clones add up to about 1.7% of the sample.

Recombination connected TRBV7-9 to TRBJ1-4; D gene: possibly TRBD1, on 5 matching bases. The sample taken for sequencing was naive CD8+ T cells from PBMCs. What this sample's cell subset or site label stands for: CD45RA+CCR7+. The origin of this receptor is a man aged 18 to 29 in good health. Some clones in this sample may be carry-over from other donors' samples. The CDR3 protein sequence reads: CASTSGTVNEKLFF. The DNA reads as follows: TGTGCCAGCACCTCCGGGACGGTCAATGAAAAACTGTTTTTT.